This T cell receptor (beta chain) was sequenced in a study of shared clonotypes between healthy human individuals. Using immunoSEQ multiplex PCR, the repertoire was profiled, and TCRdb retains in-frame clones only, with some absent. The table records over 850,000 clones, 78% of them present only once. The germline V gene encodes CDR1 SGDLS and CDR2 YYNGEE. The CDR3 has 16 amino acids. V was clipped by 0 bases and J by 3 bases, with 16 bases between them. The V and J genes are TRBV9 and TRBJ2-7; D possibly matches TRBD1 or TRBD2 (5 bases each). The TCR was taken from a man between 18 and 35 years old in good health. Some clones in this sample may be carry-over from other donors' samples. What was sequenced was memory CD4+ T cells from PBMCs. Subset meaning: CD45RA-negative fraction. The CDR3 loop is CASSVGADTKGYEQYF. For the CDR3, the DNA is TGTGCCAGCAGCGTAGGAGCGGACACAAAAGGCTACGAGCAGTACTTC.